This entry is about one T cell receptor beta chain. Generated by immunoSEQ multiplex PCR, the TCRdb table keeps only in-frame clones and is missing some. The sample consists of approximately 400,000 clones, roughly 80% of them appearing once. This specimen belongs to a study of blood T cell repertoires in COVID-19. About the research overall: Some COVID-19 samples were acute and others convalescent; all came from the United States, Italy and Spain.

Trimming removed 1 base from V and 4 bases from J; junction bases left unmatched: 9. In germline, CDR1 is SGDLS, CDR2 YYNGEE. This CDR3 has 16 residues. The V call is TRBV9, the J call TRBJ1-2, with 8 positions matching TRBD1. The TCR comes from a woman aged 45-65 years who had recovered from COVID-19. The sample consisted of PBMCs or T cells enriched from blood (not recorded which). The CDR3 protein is CASSVFDRGASYGYTF. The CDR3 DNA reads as TGTGCCAGCAGCGTATTCGACAGGGGAGCTAGCTATGGCTACACCTTC. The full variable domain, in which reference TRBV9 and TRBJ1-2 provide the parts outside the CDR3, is DSGVTQTPKHLITATGQRVTLRCSPRSGDLSVYWYQQSLDQGLQFLIQYYNGEERAKGNILERFSAQQFPDLHSELNLSSLELGDSALYFCASSVFDRGASYGYTFGSGTRLTVV.